These 29 T cell receptor beta chains came from one sample sequenced in a study of monozygotic twins with cystic fibrosis. Clones were read by immunoSEQ multiplex PCR, and TCRdb kept only the in-frame ones, dropping some. This sample carries some 11,000 clones, approximately 96% of them seen once, and the ten largest clones take 0.83%. The sample consisted of blood. All receptors come from a boy younger than 18 with cystic fibrosis.

The chain recombines TRBV7-2 with TRBJ1-5; D perhaps matches TRBD1 (6 bases). Germline-derived CDR1 and CDR2 are SGHTA and FQGNSA. The length of the CDR3 is 17 residues. Trimming took 4 bases from V and 0 from J, leaving 16 bases between them. CDR3 DNA sequence: TGTGCCAGCAGCTCTTGGACAGATGACTATAGCAATCAGCCCCAGCATTTT. It yields the protein CASSSWTDDYSNQPQHF.

This chain joins TRBV9 and TRBJ2-3; D is unresolved. Germline V gene lookup returns CDR1 SGDLS and CDR2 YYNGEE. The CDR3 is 13 residues long. Trimming cost V 0 bases and J 2 bases, with 4 bases left between them. CDR3 protein: CASSVDVTDTQYF. CDR3 sequence (DNA): TGTGCCAGCAGCGTAGACGTCACAGATACGCAGTATTTT.

V and J are TRBV6-6 and TRBJ1-4; a possible D gene is TRBD1 (5 bases). There are 15 residues in the CDR3. Germline CDR1 and CDR2: MNHNY and SVGAGI (reference sequence). The V end was cut by 6 bases, the J end by 8 bases, with 19 bases between. CDR3: CASSQLGVFREKLFF. The DNA of the CDR3 is TGTGCCAGCAGCCAGCTAGGGGTCTTCAGGGAAAAACTGTTTTTT.

The CDR3, as DNA: TGTGCCAGCAGCTTGGGGGCCTGGGCAGAAAGCTACGAGCAGTACTTC. The encoded protein is CASSLGAWAESYEQYF. The chain employs TRBV11-2 and TRBJ2-7; tentative D call: TRBD1 (6 bases). The CDR3 loop spans 16 amino acids. Germline values: CDR1 SGHAT, CDR2 FQNNGV. V was trimmed by 3 bases and J by 3 bases, leaving 18 bases between them.

In this sample, this clone turned up a few times. The chain combines TRBV14 with TRBJ2-2; TRBD1 matches 9 bases. The germline V gene encodes CDR1 SGHDN and CDR2 FVKESK. V lost 6 bases and J lost 5; bases outside the gene matches: 4. The CDR3 is made up of 14 amino acids. This CDR3 reads CASRGTGPTGELFF. DNA for the CDR3: TGTGCCAGCAGGGGGACAGGGCCAACCGGGGAGCTGTTTTTT.

This sequence joins TRBV30 and TRBJ2-3; 9 bases are a match to TRBD2. CDR3 size: 17 residues. Germline lookup yields CDR1 GTSNPN and CDR2 SVGIG (reference sequence). The ends lost 0 bases at V and 4 bases at J; junction bases unmatched: 11. CDR3 coding DNA: TGTGCCTGGAGTGTAGAAGAGGCGACTAGCGGCCCAGATACGCAGTATTTT. It encodes CAWSVEEATSGPDTQYF.

V and J are TRBV5-1 and TRBJ2-1, with 8 bases identical to TRBD2. Trimming cost V 4 bases and J 1 base; bases outside gene matches: 4. Per the germline V gene, CDR1 is SGHRS and CDR2 is YFSETQ. The CDR3 length is 15 residues. CDR3 region: CASSGLAGSYNEQFF. In nucleotides, the CDR3 is TGCGCCAGCAGCGGGCTAGCGGGTTCCTACAATGAGCAGTTCTTC.

The genes are TRBV6-5 and TRBJ2-7; TRBD1 agrees at 8 bases. V trimming: 4 bases; J trimming: 5 bases; junction bases outside the gene matches: 4. Germline CDR1 and CDR2: MNHEY and SVGAGI. This CDR3 region has 13 residues. CDR3 DNA sequence: TGTGCCAGCAGTTCGGACAGGGTCGACGAGCAGTACTTC. Encoded protein: CASSSDRVDEQYF.

The V call is TRBV27, the J call TRBJ2-7; tentative D call: TRBD1 (6 bases). Germline CDR1 reads MNHEY; CDR2 reads SMNVEV (reference sequence). This CDR3 is built from 14 residues. Trimming cost V 5 bases and J 6 bases, with 17 bases left between them. The CDR3 DNA is TGTGCCAGCAGTCAGGGGCTCTTCCGGGGCGAGCAGTACTTC. Protein: CASSQGLFRGEQYF.

V usage is TRBV6-5 and J usage is TRBJ2-1; D gene uncertain. Deletions cut 4 bases from V and 0 bases from J, with 7 bases between. The CDR3 has 14 amino acids. CDR1 and CDR2 from the germline V gene are MNHEY and SVGAGI. CDR3 loop: CASSSSYSYNEQFF. CDR3 nucleotides: TGTGCCAGCAGTTCGAGTTACTCCTACAATGAGCAGTTCTTC.

V usage is TRBV2 and J usage is TRBJ2-7, with 9 bases aligning to TRBD1. This CDR3 has 14 residues. The junction had 3 bases not matched to a gene; V was cut back by 6 bases and J by 0 bases. Germline CDR1 and CDR2: SNHLY and FYNNEI. The CDR3 DNA is TGTGCCAGCAGAGACAGGGGGATCTCCTACGAGCAGTACTTC. Its translation: CASRDRGISYEQYF.

This chain connects TRBV27 to TRBJ2-7; D possibly corresponds to TRBD1 (6 bases). The V and J ends lost 6 bases and 3 bases respectively, with 18 bases between them. Germline-derived CDR1 and CDR2 are MNHEY and SMNVEV (reference sequence). This CDR3 has 15 amino acids. The CDR3 DNA reads as TGTGCCAGCAGCCTGGACAGTTTGGGCGGCTACGAGCAGTACTTC. Protein product: CASSLDSLGGYEQYF.

This chain joins TRBV7-8 and TRBJ2-3; 11 nucleotides agree with TRBD2. This CDR3 has 15 amino acids. V gave up 5 bases and J gave up 7 bases; unmatched junction bases: 8. In germline, CDR1 is SGHVS, CDR2 FQNEAQ. In nucleotides, the CDR3 is TGTGCCAGCAGCATTAGCGGGAGGGCCCAAAATACGCAGTATTTT. The encoded protein is CASSISGRAQNTQYF. Full variable domain (missing parts from reference TRBV7-8 and TRBJ2-3): GAGVSQSPRYKVAKRGQDVALRCDPISGHVSLFWYQQALGQGPEFLTYFQNEAQLDKSGLPSDRFFAERPEGSVSTLKIQRTQQEDSAVYLCASSISGRAQNTQYFGPGTRLTVL.

The genes are TRBV7-3 and TRBJ2-3; tentative D call: TRBD2 (6 bases). The V end lost 4 bases, the J end lost 2 bases, and 13 bases lay between the germline ends. This CDR3 comprises 15 residues. In germline, CDR1 is SGHTA, CDR2 FQGTGA. CDR3: CASSSTGLLTDTQYF. The DNA for the CDR3 is TGTGCCAGCAGCTCGACGGGACTTCTCACAGATACGCAGTATTTT.

The CDR3 here is CASSISGFAEAFF. The CDR3 DNA sequence: TGTGCCAGTAGTATTTCAGGGTTCGCTGAAGCTTTCTTT. This chain connects TRBV19 to TRBJ1-1; D may be TRBD1 (5 bases). The CDR3 spans 13 residues. In germline, CDR1 is LNHDA, CDR2 SQIVND (reference sequence). V lost 3 bases and J lost 6, with 11 bases in between.

The chain combines TRBV6-5 with TRBJ2-7; TRBD1 might be the D (6 bases). The CDR3 has 13 residues. Germline loops: CDR1 MNHEY, CDR2 SVGAGI. Between the trimmed V and J ends, which lost 11 bases and 3 bases, there was a span of 17 bases. The CDR3, as DNA: TGTGCCCTAGACAGGACCATAGGCTACGAGCAGTACTTC. Translation gives CALDRTIGYEQYF.

The genes are TRBV7-6 and TRBJ2-7, with D perhaps matching TRBD2 (6 bases). There are 16 residues in the CDR3. Per the germline V gene, CDR1 is SGHVS and CDR2 is FNYEAQ. Trimming took off 4 bases at V and 1 base at J, with 17 bases between the two ends. CDR3: CASSSPALGGSYEQYF. Written as DNA, the CDR3 is TGTGCCAGCAGCTCACCCGCCCTGGGAGGTTCCTACGAGCAGTACTTC.

This chain links TRBV30 with TRBJ2-7; D may be TRBD1 (6 bases). Germline V gene sequence: CDR1 GTSNPN, CDR2 SVGIG (reference sequence). This CDR3 has 12 amino acids. The V end was cut by 2 bases, the J end by 3 bases, with 8 bases between. CDR3 sequence: CAWSTGFYEQYF. In DNA, the CDR3 is TGTGCCTGGAGTACAGGGTTCTACGAGCAGTACTTC.

This chain uses TRBV29-1 with TRBJ1-1, with D hard to call. Germline-derived CDR1 and CDR2 are SQVTM and ANQGSEA. V lost 4 bases to trimming and J lost 6 bases, with 9 bases between them. The CDR3 has 11 residues. CDR3: CSVGYESEAFF. As DNA, the CDR3 is TGCAGCGTTGGGTATGAATCTGAAGCTTTCTTT.

This clone came up once. This chain connects TRBV5-6 to TRBJ1-6; the D gene is possibly TRBD1 (5 bases). V was clipped by 4 bases and J by 9 bases, with 20 bases between them. The CDR3 is 16 residues long. Germline assignment: CDR1 SGHDT and CDR2 YYEEEE. CDR3 nucleotide sequence: TGTGCCAGCAGCGCGGAATGGCAGGGCCAGGGTTCACCCCTCCACTTT. Amino acids: CASSAEWQGQGSPLHF.

The chain links TRBV19 to TRBJ1-6; D gene unclear. Germline lookup yields CDR1 LNHDA and CDR2 SQIVND (reference sequence). V shed 3 bases and J shed 7 bases, with 10 bases lying between them. The CDR3 has 14 amino acids. CDR3 nucleotides: TGTGCCAGTAGTATTCAGCGACGGAATTCACCCCTCCACTTT. This codes for CASSIQRRNSPLHF.

The chain has TRBV7-2 and TRBJ2-1; 10 bases match TRBD2. CDR3 length equals 18 residues. CDR1 is SGHTA, CDR2 FQGNSA, per germline. Germline trimming cut 5 bases from V and 7 bases from J; bases unmatched to any gene: 17. The CDR3 loop is CASSLPPIAGGSRNEQFF. CDR3 coding DNA: TGTGCCAGCAGCCTTCCCCCAATAGCGGGAGGATCTAGGAATGAGCAGTTCTTC.

J is TRBJ2-7 and V is TRBV5-8; no clear D gene. Trimming pared 2 bases from V and 8 bases from J, leaving 17 bases between. Germline-derived CDR1 and CDR2 are SGHTS and YDEGEE. This CDR3 is 14 amino acids long. The CDR3 is CASSFGRLGIQQYF. Written as DNA, the CDR3 is TGTGCCAGCAGCTTTGGGCGACTTGGAATTCAGCAGTACTTC.

V and J are TRBV7-8 and TRBJ1-5; 7 nucleotides line up with TRBD1. After removal of 1 base from V and 4 bases from J, the junction contained 10 bases not matched to a gene. The germline CDR1 and CDR2 sequences are SGHVS and FQNEAQ. The CDR3 loop spans 17 amino acids. In DNA, the CDR3 is TGTGCCAGCAGCTTAGGACCGACAGGGCGTCGGAATCAGCCCCAGCATTTT. This gives the protein CASSLGPTGRRNQPQHF.

V is TRBV11-2 and J is TRBJ2-2; D ambiguous. CDR3 length equals 12 residues. Deletions cut 5 bases from V and 7 bases from J, with 8 bases between. Germline values: CDR1 SGHAT, CDR2 FQNNGV. The CDR3 DNA sequence: TGTGCCAGCAGCCCCCGAGGCGGGGAGCTGTTTTTT. Its protein product is CASSPRGGELFF.

V gene TRBV4-3 combines with J gene TRBJ1-2; D perhaps matches TRBD1 (5 bases). V shed 4 bases and J shed 4 bases, with 13 bases lying between them. The CDR3 sequence is 14 residues long. The germline CDR1 and CDR2 sequences are LGHNA and YSLEER. CDR3 amino acids: CASSRGVGPYGYTF. DNA of the CDR3: TGCGCCAGCAGCCGGGGGGTGGGCCCCTATGGCTACACCTTC.

The CDR3 DNA reads as TGTGCCAGCACCAACAGGGGAAATGAGCAGTTCTTC. Translated: CASTNRGNEQFF. The chain couples TRBV11-3 to TRBJ2-1, with 7 nucleotides matching TRBD1. V lost 7 bases and J lost 7; bases outside the gene matches: 4. The CDR3 spans 12 residues. The germline V gene has CDR1 SGHNT and CDR2 YENEEA.

DNA of the CDR3: TGTGCCAGCACCATAAACTCGGGGGGCGTTAACACCGGGGAGCTGTTTTTT. Residues: CASTINSGGVNTGELFF. The rearrangement links TRBV7-9 to TRBJ2-2; TRBD2 is a possible D gene (7 bases). The V end lost 7 bases, the J end lost 2 bases, and 20 bases lay between the germline ends. Germline V CDR1 and CDR2: SEHNR, FQNEAQ (reference sequence). CDR3 size: 17 residues.

This clone has only one observation. This chain links TRBV7-9 with TRBJ2-7, with 8 bases that match TRBD1. J was trimmed by 1 base and V by 4 bases; bases with no gene match: 9. In germline, CDR1 is SEHNR, CDR2 FQNEAQ (reference sequence). CDR3 length equals 16 residues. The CDR3 DNA reads TGTGCCAGCAGCTACCCCGGGACAGGTAAATCCTACGAGCAGTACTTC. It yields the protein CASSYPGTGKSYEQYF.